These T cell receptor beta chains were read from a single sample in a study of T cells after yellow fever vaccination. One entry per CDR3 protein results from TCRdb running MiXCR on the 5' RACE reads. The table records fewer than 150,000 distinct CDR3 sequences, 7.7% of them present only once. The sample here was CD4+ T cells sorted from PBMCs, taken 5 days after the yellow fever booster vaccination. These receptors were collected from a man under 40 who received the YFV17D yellow fever vaccine. Each CDR3 is given without its conserved first and last residue. The order of the fields is V gene, J gene, CDR3 protein.

v_gene: TRBV14
j_gene: TRBJ2-1
CDR3aa: ASSQDGLAVNNEQF

v_gene: TRBV11-2
j_gene: TRBJ1-1
CDR3aa: ASSLGRLLPAMNTEAF

v_gene: TRBV20-1
j_gene: TRBJ2-7
CDR3aa: SARARTNSYEQY

v_gene: TRBV12-3/TRBV12-4
j_gene: TRBJ2-7
CDR3aa: ASSPRTSRGEQY

v_gene: TRBV10-3
j_gene: TRBJ2-2
CDR3aa: AISEPGTSLSQSGTGELF

v_gene: TRBV4-3
j_gene: TRBJ2-2
CDR3aa: ASSQWAASAGELF

v_gene: TRBV20-1
j_gene: TRBJ2-1
CDR3aa: SAPGTSGSSYNEQF

v_gene: TRBV20-1
j_gene: TRBJ2-7
CDR3aa: SAPRGQGTYEQY

v_gene: TRBV7-9
j_gene: TRBJ2-5
CDR3aa: ASSLAGETQY

v_gene: TRBV5-6
j_gene: TRBJ2-2
CDR3aa: ASSLLDTPNTGELF

v_gene: TRBV20-1
j_gene: TRBJ2-5
CDR3aa: SASELRTQMETQY

v_gene: TRBV6-5
j_gene: TRBJ2-3
CDR3aa: ASSSSGEGQY

v_gene: TRBV6-6
j_gene: TRBJ2-7
CDR3aa: ASSKGFSYEQY

v_gene: TRBV5-6
j_gene: TRBJ2-7
CDR3aa: ASSSSRLAAYEQY

v_gene: TRBV12-3/TRBV12-4
j_gene: TRBJ2-1
CDR3aa: ASTGRGTGGNNEQF

v_gene: TRBV20-1
j_gene: TRBJ2-2
CDR3aa: SASPLAGQTMELF

v_gene: TRBV7-3
j_gene: TRBJ2-1
CDR3aa: ASSFRGGGFNEQF

v_gene: TRBV12-3/TRBV12-4
j_gene: TRBJ2-7
CDR3aa: ASSLAAGEQY

v_gene: TRBV5-1
j_gene: TRBJ2-2
CDR3aa: ASSPQGLGMNGELF

v_gene: TRBV3-1
j_gene: TRBJ2-2
CDR3aa: ASRQVLLSGSATGELF

v_gene: TRBV29-1
j_gene: TRBJ2-1
CDR3aa: RGNPGGTGLAGAYEQF

v_gene: TRBV5-1
j_gene: TRBJ2-3
CDR3aa: ASSLVGPTTDTQY

v_gene: TRBV20-1
j_gene: TRBJ2-7
CDR3aa: SAEATYEQY

v_gene: TRBV6-2/TRBV6-3
j_gene: TRBJ2-1
CDR3aa: ASSYRDFLQF

v_gene: TRBV30
j_gene: TRBJ2-1
CDR3aa: AWSVLGGSYNEQF

v_gene: TRBV21-1
j_gene: TRBJ2-3
CDR3aa: ASIHSTDTQY

v_gene: TRBV2
j_gene: TRBJ2-3
CDR3aa: ASKENRFTDTQY

v_gene: TRBV7-2
j_gene: TRBJ2-3
CDR3aa: ASSPSGNTQY

v_gene: TRBV20-1
j_gene: TRBJ1-1
CDR3aa: SAGEGGARDTEAF

v_gene: TRBV7-9
j_gene: TRBJ2-5
CDR3aa: ASSLTERETQY

v_gene: TRBV9
j_gene: TRBJ2-3
CDR3aa: ASGAGGRANTQY

v_gene: TRBV5-4
j_gene: TRBJ2-6
CDR3aa: ASSNARAGANVLT

v_gene: TRBV12-3/TRBV12-4
j_gene: TRBJ2-4
CDR3aa: ASQGHSSIQY

v_gene: TRBV15
j_gene: TRBJ2-3
CDR3aa: ATSRDATWGRGDTQY

v_gene: TRBV28
j_gene: TRBJ2-5
CDR3aa: ACHQGQTRETQY

v_gene: TRBV20-1
j_gene: TRBJ2-7
CDR3aa: SFRGSGRFSNSEQY

v_gene: TRBV20-1
j_gene: TRBJ2-7
CDR3aa: SAREDVTISYEQY

v_gene: TRBV29-1
j_gene: TRBJ2-1
CDR3aa: SVEAAAGGVGNEQF

v_gene: TRBV7-2
j_gene: TRBJ2-1
CDR3aa: ASSLGVYGTAEQF

v_gene: TRBV5-1
j_gene: TRBJ1-1
CDR3aa: ASSFEMGQGGGNTEAF

v_gene: TRBV2
j_gene: TRBJ2-7
CDR3aa: ASSEPGTYGVYEQY

v_gene: TRBV5-1
j_gene: TRBJ2-3
CDR3aa: ASSWGGSDTQY

v_gene: TRBV19
j_gene: TRBJ2-7
CDR3aa: ASSPWVGGYEQY

v_gene: TRBV12-3/TRBV12-4
j_gene: TRBJ2-2
CDR3aa: ASSLMMMIDNSGELF

v_gene: TRBV29-1
j_gene: TRBJ2-1
CDR3aa: SATGQGGPYNEQF

v_gene: TRBV7-2
j_gene: TRBJ1-2
CDR3aa: ASSFSTGGTYGYT

v_gene: TRBV19
j_gene: TRBJ2-1
CDR3aa: ASSIAGQGTYNEQF

v_gene: TRBV7-2
j_gene: TRBJ2-1
CDR3aa: ASSLKGSINEQF

v_gene: TRBV20-1
j_gene: TRBJ2-2
CDR3aa: SASHDTFTGELF

v_gene: TRBV7-2
j_gene: TRBJ2-5
CDR3aa: ASSLNPVGQGRETQY

v_gene: TRBV12-3/TRBV12-4
j_gene: TRBJ1-1
CDR3aa: ASSLRRGNTEAF

v_gene: TRBV11-2
j_gene: TRBJ2-2
CDR3aa: ASSLDIAGGPSTGELF